This T cell receptor (beta chain) was recorded in a study of T cell repertoires in cytomegalovirus infection. Study overall: CMV epitopes that were recently identified and HLA-C-restricted were used alongside well-studied HLA-B-restricted ones. Public signatures in TCR beta pointed to CMV infection and matching HLA type. Overall study findings and caveats: In two of eight donors, the top clonotype was HLA-C-restricted CMV-specific. Identification of carriers of CMV plus the relevant HLA was achieved through cumulative public TCR beta family frequency.

TCRdb used MiXCR to reprocess the reads, holding one entry per CDR3 protein. The repertoire consists of hundreds of thousands of distinct CDR3 sequences, with around 30% occurring once and the leading ten covering around a sixth. Worth noting for this clonotype: What it binds is unknown.

From germline, CDR1 is MDHEN and CDR2 SYDVKM. CDR3 length: 15 amino acids. After removal of 5 bases from V and 9 bases from J, the junction contained 14 bases not matched to a gene. Here the sequenced sample was cultured PBMCs, taken from culture after CMV antigen stimulation. The gene calls are TRBV28 and TRBJ2-3; 7 positions match TRBD1. This clonotype originated in a human donor in good health (CMV status not recorded). Some clones in this sample may be carry-over from other donors' samples. CDR3: CASSPLRDSLPTQYF. CDR3 in DNA: TGTGCCAGCAGTCCCCTCCGGGACAGTTTACCCACGCAGTATTTT. Drawing the rest from reference TRBV28 and TRBJ2-3, the complete variable domain is DVKVTQSSRYLVKRTGEKVFLECVQDMDHENMFWYRQDPGLGLRLIYFSYDVKMKEKGDIPEGYSVSREKKERFSLILESASTNQTSMYLCASSPLRDSLPTQYFGPGTRLTVL.